The 9 T cell receptor beta chains presented below share a single source sample, sequenced in a study of CD49a tissue-resident CD8 T cells in human skin. Method: immunoSEQ multiplex PCR; TCRdb's copy keeps in-frame clones and lacks some. The sample yields nearly 850 clones, almost 75% seen once. The specimen was CLA- CD8+ effector memory T cells sorted from blood. These receptors were collected from a human donor in good health.

The chain carries TRBV7-9 and TRBJ1-1; perhaps TRBD1 as D (5 bases). Per the germline V gene, CDR1 is SEHNR and CDR2 is FQNEAQ (reference sequence). The CDR3 has 15 residues. Trimming pared 2 bases from V and 3 bases from J, leaving 13 bases between. CDR3 loop: CASSLIVGRYTEAFF. The CDR3, as DNA: TGTGCCAGCAGCTTAATAGTGGGGCGGTACACTGAAGCTTTCTTT.

This clone was observed a few times. V is TRBV28 and J is TRBJ2-1; a possible D gene is TRBD1 (6 bases). This CDR3 spans 17 amino acids. V was trimmed by 8 bases and J by 0 bases, leaving 20 bases between them. CDR1 and CDR2 (germline): MDHEN, SYDVKM. CDR3 nucleotides: TGTGCCAGCTTCTCCCACCTCCAGGGGAACTCCTACAATGAGCAGTTCTTC. Its protein product is CASFSHLQGNSYNEQFF.

The chain employs TRBV30 and TRBJ1-1; D uncertain. CDR1 is GTSNPN, CDR2 SVGIG, per germline (reference sequence). Trimming took off 1 base at V and 1 base at J, with 4 bases between the two ends. There are 12 residues in the CDR3. The CDR3 sequence is CAWSGGNTEAFF. The CDR3 DNA sequence: TGTGCCTGGAGTGGCGGGAACACTGAAGCTTTCTTT.

This chain connects TRBV27 to TRBJ2-3, with 9 bases fitting TRBD2. In germline, CDR1 is MNHEY, CDR2 SMNVEV (reference sequence). This CDR3 has 14 amino acids. J gave up 4 bases and V 8 bases, and 7 bases lay outside the gene matches. CDR3 coding DNA: TGTGCCAGCCTCGGGCGGGGGGGGTCAGATACGCAGTATTTT. Its translation: CASLGRGGSDTQYF.

Sample share makes this clone hyperexpanded. The CDR3 region has the DNA TGTGCCAGCATTCCGGGGTCTAACTATGGCTACACCTTC. As protein: CASIPGSNYGYTF. The V and J genes are TRBV6-1 and TRBJ1-2; D ambiguous. Trimming removed 7 bases from V and 0 bases from J, with 9 bases in between. The germline V gene has CDR1 MNHNS and CDR2 SASEGT. This CDR3 spans 13 amino acids.

The CDR3: CASRGTGAGGYTF. As DNA, the CDR3 is TGTGCCAGCAGGGGGACAGGGGCGGGTGGCTACACCTTC. The chain uses TRBV27 and TRBJ1-2; 10 bases agree with TRBD1. Germline trimming cut 6 bases from V and 7 bases from J; bases unmatched to any gene: 5. CDR1 MNHEY and CDR2 SMNVEV come from the germline V gene (reference sequence). The CDR3 runs 13 residues.

In its sample, this clone is large. Other DNA sequences in the sample encode the same CDR3. This chain links TRBV5-8 with TRBJ2-7, with D possibly being TRBD2 (5 bases). The CDR3 is made up of 13 amino acids. V dropped 2 bases and J dropped 3 bases, with 9 bases sitting between them. Germline loops: CDR1 SGHTS, CDR2 YDEGEE. CDR3 residues: CASSFGGGYEQYF. CDR3 coding DNA: TGTGCCAGCAGCTTTGGTGGAGGCTACGAGCAGTACTTC.

This clone has only one observation. This chain connects TRBV7-6 to TRBJ1-2; the D is unclear. This CDR3 has 13 residues. Germline V gene lookup returns CDR1 SGHVS and CDR2 FNYEAQ. V was pared by 4 bases and J by 1 base, with 7 bases between. The CDR3 sequence: CASSSSLNYGYTF. Here the CDR3 DNA reads TGTGCCAGCAGCTCCTCCCTTAACTATGGCTACACCTTC.

This clone is labeled as large (0.1 to 1%). The V call is TRBV2, the J call TRBJ2-5; D is unclear. Trimming shortened V by 8 bases and J by 5 bases, and 15 bases separated the two germline ends. CDR1 is SNHLY, CDR2 FYNNEI, per germline. The CDR3 spans 13 residues. The CDR3 sequence is CASERVPVETQYF. CDR3 DNA: TGTGCCAGCGAGAGAGTTCCGGTGGAGACCCAGTACTTC.